This record looks at one T cell receptor beta chain sequence and its context. Antigen unknown. Trimming shortened V by 0 bases and J by 7 bases, and 15 bases separated the two germline ends. This CDR3 spans 15 amino acids. Germline-derived CDR1 and CDR2 are SGHKS and YYEKEE (reference sequence). These data belong to a study of cytomegalovirus exposure and HLA in healthy donors. In the study overall: Unique TCRs numbering roughly 85 million, obtained from HLA-typed donors, made up an early data release. Assignment to the Caucasian-associated ancestry cluster applied to approximately 80% of the approximately 400 genotyped donors.

Each of the donors was a healthy bone marrow donor. The PCR contained 60 Vbeta and 13 Jbeta primers. The data were produced by immunoSEQ multiplex PCR, yet TCRdb's version contains in-frame clones alone and is incomplete. The sample holds around 250,000 clones, about 80% seen once. Broader study findings: The classifier reportedly diagnosed cytomegalovirus status with high specificity and sensitivity.

V is TRBV5-5 and J is TRBJ2-3; possible D gene TRBD2, 6 bases. This receptor was taken from a woman aged 55-69 years in good health and CMV-seropositive. Sequenced sample: PBMCs. Written as DNA, the CDR3 is TGTGCCAGCAGCTTGGGGGGTAGGGGAGGAAATACGCAGTATTTT. Its translation is CASSLGGRGGNTQYF.